This paragraph covers one TCR beta chain sequence. The sample comes from a study of T-cell reconstitution after alpha-beta-depleted transplantation in children. Construction of the TCRbeta library involved unique molecular identifiers. TCRdb processed the PCR reads anew with MiXCR; each CDR3 protein has one entry. The sample shows approximately 400,000 distinct CDR3 sequences, under 13% of them seen only once. The TCR was taken from a human donor who donated a stem cell graft to a child with acute myeloid leukemia. Sample: PBMCs from the stem cell graft donor, taken from the stem cell graft.

The CDR3 here is CAISESASPGYNEQFF. CDR3 in DNA: TGTGCCATCAGTGAGTCGGCTAGCCCCGGGTACAATGAGCAGTTCTTC. The V gene is TRBV10-3, the J gene TRBJ2-1, with D possibly matching TRBD2 (5 bases). Trimming stripped 0 bases from V and 4 bases from J, with 13 bases between. The CDR3 contains 16 residues. CDR1 and CDR2 (germline): ENHRY, SYGVKD.